The 16 T cell receptor beta chains below come from one sample, sequenced in a study of blood T cell repertoires in COVID-19. TCRdb's copy holds only in-frame clones and misses some; the assay was immunoSEQ multiplex PCR. The table lists 55,000 to 85,000 clones, approximately 80% of them singletons. Sequenced: peripheral blood. Receptor source: an older woman with acute or convalescent COVID-19.

The rearrangement links TRBV7-2 to TRBJ1-1, with D hard to call. This CDR3 spans 13 amino acids. Between the trimmed V and J ends, which lost 5 bases and 4 bases, there was a span of 11 bases. CDR1 is SGHTA, CDR2 FQGNSA, per germline. Here the CDR3 DNA reads TGTGCCAGCAGCCCGCGGGAGCGCACTGAAGCTTTCTTT. It translates to CASSPRERTEAFF.

This clone came up a few times. The V call is TRBV19, the J call TRBJ1-1; the D gene is possibly TRBD1 (6 bases). Germline V gene lookup returns CDR1 LNHDA and CDR2 SQIVND (reference sequence). With 5 bases removed from V and 4 bases from J, the gap between germline ends came to 17 bases. This CDR3 comprises 15 residues. The CDR3 sequence is CASSPAGGLGTEAFF. Here the CDR3 DNA reads TGTGCCAGTAGTCCGGCGGGGGGGCTGGGCACTGAAGCTTTCTTT.

This clone was seen more than once but under ten times. The chain joins TRBV5-8 to TRBJ2-2, with D possibly being TRBD1 (7 bases). The ends were cut back, 0 bases at V and 6 bases at J, with 12 bases in the middle. CDR1 and CDR2 from the germline V gene are SGHTS and YDEGEE. This CDR3 is built from 15 residues. The CDR3 spells CASSLGRGESGELFF. The CDR3 DNA is TGTGCCAGCAGCTTGGGCAGGGGGGAGTCCGGGGAGCTGTTTTTT.

This clone came up a few times. The chain recombines TRBV7-2 with TRBJ2-1; 11 positions match TRBD2. CDR1 is SGHTA and CDR2 is FQGNSA in the germline V gene. This CDR3 has 16 residues. J gave up 7 bases and V 1 base, and 6 bases lay outside the gene matches. The DNA for the CDR3 is TGTGCCAGCAGCTTAGATAGCGGGAGGGCTCTGAATGAGCAGTTCTTC. Amino acid sequence: CASSLDSGRALNEQFF.

This chain uses TRBV7-2 with TRBJ1-5; TRBD1 agrees at 11 bases. Germline trimming cut 3 bases from V and 7 bases from J; bases unmatched to any gene: 5. The length of the CDR3 is 15 residues. Germline lookup yields CDR1 SGHTA and CDR2 FQGNSA. The CDR3 nucleotides are TGTGCCAGCAGCTTTGGACAGGGGGCGGGACAGCCCCAGCATTTT. This translates into CASSFGQGAGQPQHF.

The chain recombines TRBV7-2 with TRBJ2-1, with D perhaps matching TRBD2 (6 bases). This CDR3 comprises 13 residues. The V and J ends lost 8 bases and 5 bases respectively, with 13 bases between them. The V gene's germline CDR1 is SGHTA and CDR2 FQGNSA. The CDR3 region is CASVSGINNEQFF. The CDR3 nucleotides read TGTGCCAGCGTTAGCGGAATAAACAATGAGCAGTTCTTC.

The chain links TRBV6-5 to TRBJ2-1; TRBD1 matches at 8 bases. The germline CDR1 and CDR2 sequences are MNHEY and SVGAGI. The CDR3 is made up of 15 amino acids. V trimming: 6 bases; J trimming: 6 bases; junction bases outside the gene matches: 10. In DNA form, the CDR3 reads TGTGCCAGCAGGTTGGGACAGGACGTATTCAATGAGCAGTTCTTC. Protein: CASRLGQDVFNEQFF.

The chain links TRBV25-1 to TRBJ2-1; 10 bases line up with TRBD2. Germline V gives CDR1 MGHDK, CDR2 SYGVNS. The CDR3 is made up of 14 amino acids. The junction had 10 bases not matched to a gene; V was cut back by 8 bases and J by 9 bases. This CDR3 reads CASAKAGGLGEQFF. In nucleotides, the CDR3 is TGTGCCAGCGCCAAAGCGGGGGGGCTGGGTGAGCAGTTCTTC.

This sequence joins TRBV2 and TRBJ2-5, with TRBD2 identical over 15 bases. From germline, CDR1 is SNHLY and CDR2 FYNNEI. There are 16 residues in the CDR3. The J segment lost 5 bases and the V segment lost 5 bases, leaving 6 bases of the junction unmatched. CDR3 in amino acids: CASSWTSGGAGETQYF. CDR3 coding DNA: TGTGCCAGCAGTTGGACTAGCGGGGGGGCCGGGGAGACCCAGTACTTC.

CDR3 sequence: CASSLGPAVQETQYF. Written as DNA, the CDR3 is TGTGCCAGCAGCTTAGGCCCCGCGGTTCAAGAGACCCAGTACTTC. The chain combines TRBV7-6 with TRBJ2-5; D is ambiguous. This CDR3 has 15 amino acids. The germline CDR1 and CDR2 sequences are SGHVS and FNYEAQ. V shed 1 base and J shed 2 bases, with 11 bases lying between them.

The V call is TRBV6-2 or TRBV6-3, the J call TRBJ1-2; the match to TRBD1 covers 9 bases. This CDR3 region has 15 residues. CDR1 and CDR2 from the germline V gene are MNHEY and SVGEGT. J gave up 6 bases and V 0 bases, and 5 bases lay outside the gene matches. The CDR3 sequence is CASSYSLGQGNGYTF. The CDR3 bases are TGTGCCAGCAGTTACTCGCTCGGACAGGGGAATGGCTACACCTTC.

This sequence joins TRBV30 and TRBJ2-5; the match to TRBD2 covers 8 bases. CDR3 length: 11 amino acids. Germline assignment: CDR1 GTSNPN and CDR2 SVGIG (reference sequence). Unmatched junction bases numbered 2, after V lost 2 bases and J lost 9 bases. The CDR3 reads CAWSPGGAQYF. CDR3 bases: TGTGCCTGGAGTCCCGGGGGGGCCCAGTACTTC.

The CDR3 bases are TGTGCCAGCAGTTTGTTCGAGGGAGGGTCCTACAATGAGCAGTTCTTC. Translated, it gives CASSLFEGGSYNEQFF. The chain employs TRBV28 and TRBJ2-1; 7 nucleotides align to TRBD2. V dropped 3 bases and J dropped 1; count of bases not matched to a gene: 6. This CDR3 is built from 16 residues. Germline V CDR1 and CDR2: MDHEN, SYDVKM.

A few counts support this clone. The rearrangement uses TRBV19 and TRBJ1-2, with TRBD1 identical over 7 bases. Germline V gene data show CDR1 as LNHDA and CDR2 as SQIVND (reference sequence). The CDR3 is made up of 15 amino acids. Trimming took 5 bases from V and 8 from J; bases not matched to a gene: 14. CDR3 protein: CASSPGQIGIRGYTF. In DNA, the CDR3 is TGTGCCAGTAGTCCGGGACAGATAGGGATCAGGGGCTACACCTTC.

J is TRBJ1-4 and V is TRBV3-1 (or the pseudogene TRBV3-2); D not certain. Germline V gene data show CDR1 as LGHDT and CDR2 as YNNKEL (reference sequence). The ends were cut back, 4 bases at V and 8 bases at J, with 8 bases in the middle. This CDR3 contains 12 residues. CDR3 nucleotides: TGTGCCAGCAGCCCTTCAGAAGAAAAACTGTTTTTT. It translates to CASSPSEEKLFF.

This clone was seen only once. CDR3 protein: CASSLSQGSEQYF. DNA for the CDR3: TGTGCCAGCAGTTTATCACAGGGATCGGAGCAGTACTTC. The V gene is TRBV7-2, the J gene TRBJ2-7, with D perhaps matching TRBD1 (6 bases). Per germline, CDR1 SGHTA and CDR2 FQGNSA. This CDR3 region has 13 residues. Trimming left V 6 bases short and J 7 bases short, with 16 bases between.